This T cell receptor (beta chain) was recovered during a study of STAT5B mutations in CD4+ large granular lymphocyte leukemia. General study points: Main leukemic clonotypes were patient-specific, but roughly 26% appeared at low frequency elsewhere. Without putative leukemic clones, patient CD4-sorted repertoires remained more clonal than healthy CD4+ repertoires.

This clone has only one observation. The antigen remains unidentified. Germline V gene sequence: CDR1 SGHRS, CDR2 YFSETQ. This CDR3 is built from 14 residues. Trimming pared 4 bases from V and 2 bases from J, leaving 12 bases between. Controls came from buffy coats of healthy blood donors. Data came from immunoSEQ multiplex PCR; TCRdb stores just in-frame clones and leaves some out. The sample consists of 30,000 to 40,000 clones, 76% of them appearing once. The receptor was isolated from a human donor in good health. Sequences were obtained from CD4+ T cells from blood buffy coats. V usage is TRBV5-1 and J usage is TRBJ2-5; D may correspond to TRBD1 or TRBD2 (5 bases each). CDR3 sequence (DNA): TGCGCCAGCAGCCCTGGGGACCCACAAGAGACCCAGTACTTC. It encodes CASSPGDPQETQYF.